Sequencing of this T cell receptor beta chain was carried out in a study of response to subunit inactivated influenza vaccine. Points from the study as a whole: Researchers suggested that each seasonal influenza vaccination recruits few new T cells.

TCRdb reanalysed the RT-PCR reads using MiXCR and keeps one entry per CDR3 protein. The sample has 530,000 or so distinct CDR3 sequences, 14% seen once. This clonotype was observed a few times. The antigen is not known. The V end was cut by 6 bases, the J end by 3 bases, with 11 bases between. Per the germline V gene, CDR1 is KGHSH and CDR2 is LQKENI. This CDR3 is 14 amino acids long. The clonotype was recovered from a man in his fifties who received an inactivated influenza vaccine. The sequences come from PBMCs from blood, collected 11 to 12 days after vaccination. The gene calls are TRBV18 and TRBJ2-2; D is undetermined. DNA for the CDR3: TGTGCCAGCTCCCTCAAGGCGGACACCGGGGAGCTGTTTTTT. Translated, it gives CASSLKADTGELFF.